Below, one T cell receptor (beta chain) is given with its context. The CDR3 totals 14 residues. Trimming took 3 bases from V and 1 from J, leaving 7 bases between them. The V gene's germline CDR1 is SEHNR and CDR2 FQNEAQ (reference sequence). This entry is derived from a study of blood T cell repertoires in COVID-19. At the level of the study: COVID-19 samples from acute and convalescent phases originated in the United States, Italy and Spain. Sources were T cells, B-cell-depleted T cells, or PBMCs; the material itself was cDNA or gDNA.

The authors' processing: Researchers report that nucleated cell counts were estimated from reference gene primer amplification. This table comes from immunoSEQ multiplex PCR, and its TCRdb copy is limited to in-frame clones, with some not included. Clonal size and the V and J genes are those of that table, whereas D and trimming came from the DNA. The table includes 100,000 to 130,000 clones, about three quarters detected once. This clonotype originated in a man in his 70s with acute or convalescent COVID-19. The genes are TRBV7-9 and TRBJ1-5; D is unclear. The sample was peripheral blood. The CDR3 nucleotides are TGTGCCAGCAGCTTTAGCCTGAGCAATCAGCCCCAGCATTTT. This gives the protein CASSFSLSNQPQHF.